This T cell receptor (beta chain) was recovered during a study of shared clonotypes between healthy human individuals. Overall study context: The study used three CD4 naive, three CD4 memory, two CD8 naive and one CD8 memory plate per donor.

With regard to this clone: As yet, its antigen is unknown.

Study conclusions and caveats: Sorted-subset samples were not fully sequenced, rarefaction indicated. Relative to their counterparts shared across all four donors, non-shared clonotypes exhibited diminished generation probabilities.

The DNA input per sorted-subset replicate PCR was 150 to 200 ng, corresponding to 30,000 or so T cell genomes. The method was immunoSEQ multiplex PCR; TCRdb's version includes in-frame clones alone and lacks a portion of them. The sample lists more than 2,000,000 clones, more than 90% seen once, with 0.13% to 0.15% in the top ten. The germline gives CDR1 ENHRY, CDR2 SYGVKD. V was trimmed by 0 bases and J by 10 bases, leaving 9 bases between them. The CDR3 contains 13 residues. This receptor was obtained from a man aged 18 to 30 in good health. V is TRBV10-3 and J is TRBJ1-4; no clear D gene. The material sequenced was naive CD4+ T cells sorted from blood. Sample subset: CD45RA+ positively selected. In nucleotides, the CDR3 is TGTGCCATCAGTGAGTCAGATGGGTTAAAACTGTTTTTT. It translates to CAISESDGLKLFF.